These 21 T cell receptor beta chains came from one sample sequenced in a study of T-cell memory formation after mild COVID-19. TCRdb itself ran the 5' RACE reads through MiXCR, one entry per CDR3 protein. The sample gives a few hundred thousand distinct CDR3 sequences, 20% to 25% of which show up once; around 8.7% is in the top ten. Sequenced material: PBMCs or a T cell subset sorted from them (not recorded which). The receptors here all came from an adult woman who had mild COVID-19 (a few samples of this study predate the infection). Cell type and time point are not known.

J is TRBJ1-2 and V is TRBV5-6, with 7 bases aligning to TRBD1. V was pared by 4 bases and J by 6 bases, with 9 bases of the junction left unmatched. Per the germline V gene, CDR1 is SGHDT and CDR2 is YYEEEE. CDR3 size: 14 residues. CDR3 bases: TGTGCCAGCAGCCCAAGACAGGGTGGCCATGGCTACACCTTC. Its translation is CASSPRQGGHGYTF.

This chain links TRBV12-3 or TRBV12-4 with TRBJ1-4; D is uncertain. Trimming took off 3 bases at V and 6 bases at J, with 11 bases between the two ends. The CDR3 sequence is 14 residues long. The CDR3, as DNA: TGTGCCAGCAGTTTTCGGCGGCTCGATGAAAAACTGTTTTTT. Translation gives CASSFRRLDEKLFF.

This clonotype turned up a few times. Here the CDR3 reads CASSTTGGASYEQYF. Here the CDR3 DNA reads TGTGCCAGCTCAACGACAGGGGGCGCCTCCTACGAGCAGTACTTC. The V call is TRBV18, the J call TRBJ2-7; TRBD1 aligns across 10 bases. The CDR3 has 15 amino acids. V was clipped by 5 bases and J by 0 bases; unmatched bases: 4. CDR1 and CDR2 (germline): KGHSH, LQKENI.

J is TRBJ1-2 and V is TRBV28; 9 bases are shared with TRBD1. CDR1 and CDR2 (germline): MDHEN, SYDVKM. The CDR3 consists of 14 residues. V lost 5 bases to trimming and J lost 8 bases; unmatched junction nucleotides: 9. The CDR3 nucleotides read TGTGCCAGCAGTACCGGGACAGGGACGTTCGGCTACACCTTC. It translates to CASSTGTGTFGYTF.

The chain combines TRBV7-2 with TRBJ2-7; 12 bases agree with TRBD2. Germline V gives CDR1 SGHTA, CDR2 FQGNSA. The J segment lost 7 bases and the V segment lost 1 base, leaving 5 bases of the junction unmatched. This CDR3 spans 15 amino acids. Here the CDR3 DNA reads TGTGCCAGCAGCTTAGGCGCTAGCGGGAGGGAAGAGCAGTACTTC. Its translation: CASSLGASGREEQYF.

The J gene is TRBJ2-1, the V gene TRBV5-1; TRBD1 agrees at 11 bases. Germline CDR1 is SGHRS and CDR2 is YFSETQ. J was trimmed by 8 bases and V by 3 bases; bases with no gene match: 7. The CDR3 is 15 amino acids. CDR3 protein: CASSSGTGGEDEQFF. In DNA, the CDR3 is TGCGCCAGCAGCTCTGGGACAGGGGGTGAGGATGAGCAGTTCTTC.

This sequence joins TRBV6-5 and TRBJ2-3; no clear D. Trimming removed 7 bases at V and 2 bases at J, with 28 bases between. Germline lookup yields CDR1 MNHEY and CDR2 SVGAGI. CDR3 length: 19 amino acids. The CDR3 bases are TGTGCCAGCACCCCCCTCAAAGATTACTATGCGTTCCTCACAGATACGCAGTATTTT. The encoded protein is CASTPLKDYYAFLTDTQYF.

The CDR3 protein is CASSLAGETEAFF. DNA for the CDR3: TGCGCCAGCAGCTTAGCAGGGGAGACTGAAGCTTTCTTT. The chain links TRBV5-1 to TRBJ1-1, with a possible D match to TRBD1 (6 bases). The CDR3 contains 13 residues. V lost 2 bases and J lost 5, with 10 bases in between. Germline V gene sequence: CDR1 SGHRS, CDR2 YFSETQ.

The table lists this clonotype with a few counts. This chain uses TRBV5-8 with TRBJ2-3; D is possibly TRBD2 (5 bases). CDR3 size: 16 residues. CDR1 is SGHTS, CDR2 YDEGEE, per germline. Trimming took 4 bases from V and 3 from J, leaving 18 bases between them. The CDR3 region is CASSLLEGHKTDTQYF. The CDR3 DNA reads TGTGCCAGCAGCCTTCTCGAGGGCCATAAGACAGATACGCAGTATTTT.

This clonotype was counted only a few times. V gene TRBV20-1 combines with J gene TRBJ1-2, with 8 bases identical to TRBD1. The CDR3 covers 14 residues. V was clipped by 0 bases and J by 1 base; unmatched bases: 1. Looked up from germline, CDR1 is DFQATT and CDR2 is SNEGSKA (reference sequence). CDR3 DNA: TGCAGTGCTAGAGAACAGGGGGTTAACTATGGCTACACCTTC. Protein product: CSAREQGVNYGYTF.

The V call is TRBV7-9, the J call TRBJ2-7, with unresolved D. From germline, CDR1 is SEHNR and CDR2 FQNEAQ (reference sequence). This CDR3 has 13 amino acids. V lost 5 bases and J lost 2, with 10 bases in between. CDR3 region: CASSHGRTYEQYF. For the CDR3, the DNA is TGTGCCAGCAGCCACGGACGGACCTACGAGCAGTACTTC.

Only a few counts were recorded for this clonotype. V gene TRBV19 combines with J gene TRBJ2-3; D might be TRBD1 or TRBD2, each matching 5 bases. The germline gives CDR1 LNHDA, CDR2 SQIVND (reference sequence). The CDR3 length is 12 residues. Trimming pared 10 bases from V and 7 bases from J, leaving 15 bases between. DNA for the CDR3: TGTGCCACAGGGTTCGGGGCCAATACGCAGTATTTT. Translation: CATGFGANTQYF.

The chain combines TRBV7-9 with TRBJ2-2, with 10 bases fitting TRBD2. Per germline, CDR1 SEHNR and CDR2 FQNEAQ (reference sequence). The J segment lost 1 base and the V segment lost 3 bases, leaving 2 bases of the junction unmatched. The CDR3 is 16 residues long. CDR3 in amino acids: CASSLTSGQNTGELFF. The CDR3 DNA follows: TGTGCCAGCAGCTTGACTAGCGGGCAGAACACCGGGGAGCTGTTTTTT.

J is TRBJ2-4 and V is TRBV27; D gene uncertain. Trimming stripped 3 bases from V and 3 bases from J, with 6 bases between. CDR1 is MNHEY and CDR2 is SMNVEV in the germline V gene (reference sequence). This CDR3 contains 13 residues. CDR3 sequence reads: CASSFRLKNIQYF. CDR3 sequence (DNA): TGTGCCAGCAGTTTCCGTCTCAAAAACATTCAGTACTTC.

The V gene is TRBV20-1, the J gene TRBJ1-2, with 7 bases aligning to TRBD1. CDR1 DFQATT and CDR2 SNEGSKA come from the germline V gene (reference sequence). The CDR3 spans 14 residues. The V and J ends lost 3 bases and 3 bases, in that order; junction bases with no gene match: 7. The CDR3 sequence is CSARTPGQYYGYTF. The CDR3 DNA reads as TGCAGTGCTAGGACCCCGGGACAGTACTATGGCTACACCTTC.

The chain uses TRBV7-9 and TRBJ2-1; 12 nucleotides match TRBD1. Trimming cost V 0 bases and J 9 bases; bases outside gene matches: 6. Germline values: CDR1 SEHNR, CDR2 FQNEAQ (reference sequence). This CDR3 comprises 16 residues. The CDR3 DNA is TGTGCCAGCAGCTTAGCGGGACAGGGGGCCGGGAGTGAGCAGTTCTTC. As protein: CASSLAGQGAGSEQFF.

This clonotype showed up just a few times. The CDR3: CSVGSTGTATHYEQYF. The CDR3 region has the DNA TGCAGCGTTGGATCTACCGGGACCGCAACCCACTACGAGCAGTACTTC. The chain recombines TRBV29-1 with TRBJ2-7, with D perhaps being TRBD1 or TRBD2 (5 bases each). The germline V gene has CDR1 SQVTM and CDR2 ANQGSEA. The CDR3 consists of 16 residues. The V gene lost 4 bases and the J gene lost 3 bases, with 22 bases spanning the gap.

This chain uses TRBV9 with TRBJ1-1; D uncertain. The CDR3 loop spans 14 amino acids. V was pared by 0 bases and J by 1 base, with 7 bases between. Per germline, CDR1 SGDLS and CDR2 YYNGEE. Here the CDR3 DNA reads TGTGCCAGCAGCGTAGGGGGAGAGAACACTGAAGCTTTCTTT. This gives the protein CASSVGGENTEAFF.

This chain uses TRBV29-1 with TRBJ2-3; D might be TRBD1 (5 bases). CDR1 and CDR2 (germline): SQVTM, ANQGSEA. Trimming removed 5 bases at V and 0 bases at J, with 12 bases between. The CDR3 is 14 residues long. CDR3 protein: CSVRRTTSTDTQYF. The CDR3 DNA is TGCAGCGTTCGTAGGACAACTAGCACAGATACGCAGTATTTT.

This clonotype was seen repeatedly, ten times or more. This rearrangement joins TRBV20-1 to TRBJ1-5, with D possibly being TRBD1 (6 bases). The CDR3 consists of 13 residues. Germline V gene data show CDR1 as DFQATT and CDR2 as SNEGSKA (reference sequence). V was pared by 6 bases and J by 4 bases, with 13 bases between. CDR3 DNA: TGCAGTGCGGAAGGACAGTTAAATCAGCCCCAGCATTTT. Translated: CSAEGQLNQPQHF.

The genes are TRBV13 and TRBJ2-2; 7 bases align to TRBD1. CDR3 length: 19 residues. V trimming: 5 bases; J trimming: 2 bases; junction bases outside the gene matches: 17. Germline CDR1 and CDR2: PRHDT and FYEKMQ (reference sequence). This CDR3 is CASSANLFGRGLNTGELFF. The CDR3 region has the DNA TGTGCCAGCAGCGCTAACCTTTTCGGAAGGGGGCTTAACACCGGGGAGCTGTTTTTT.